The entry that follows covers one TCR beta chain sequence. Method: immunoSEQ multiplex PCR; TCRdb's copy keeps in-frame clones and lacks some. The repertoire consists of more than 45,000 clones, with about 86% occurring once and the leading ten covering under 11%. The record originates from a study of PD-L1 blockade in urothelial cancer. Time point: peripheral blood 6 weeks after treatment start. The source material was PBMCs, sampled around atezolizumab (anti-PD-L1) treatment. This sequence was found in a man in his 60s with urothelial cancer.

CDR3 in DNA: TGTGCCAGCAGCTTAAATGGGGACAGGGACAATGAGCAGTTCTTC. It encodes CASSLNGDRDNEQFF. V gene TRBV11-2 combines with J gene TRBJ2-1; TRBD1 aligns across 9 bases. Germline V lookup: CDR1 SGHAT, CDR2 FQNNGV. The CDR3 covers 15 residues. V shed 2 bases, J shed 5 bases, and the junction held 4 bases outside the gene matches.